A selection of T cell receptor beta chains follows, all from one sample in a study of blood T cell repertoires in COVID-19. TCRdb keeps only in-frame clones here, not all; method: immunoSEQ multiplex PCR. The sample lists about 230,000 clones, about nine tenths seen once, with more than 9% in the top ten. The source material was peripheral blood. Receptors were obtained from a man in his forties or fifties with COVID-19, enrolled during active disease. CDR3s include the opening cysteine and the closing phenylalanine or tryptophan.

V: TRBV10-3; J: TRBJ2-6; CDR3: CAISESSGSGANVLTF
V: TRBV7-2; J: TRBJ2-1; CDR3: CASSFQGPNEQFF
V: TRBV7-6; J: TRBJ2-3; CDR3: CASSLGTSGGTDTQYF
V: TRBV24-1; J: TRBJ2-3; CDR3: CATSDVGGGGGTDTQYF
V: TRBV5-4; J: TRBJ2-2; CDR3: CASSDDRVRTGELFF
V: TRBV7-8; J: TRBJ1-1; CDR3: CASSLRDRGGMNTEAFF
V: TRBV9; J: TRBJ1-1; CDR3: CASSVGSILNTEAFF
V: TRBV9; J: TRBJ1-6; CDR3: CASSESTGYPPLHF
V: TRBV15; J: TRBJ2-1; CDR3: CATSRDLGHGTSERGQFF
V: TRBV6-1; J: TRBJ2-7; CDR3: CASSEGQGAYEQYF
V: TRBV23-1; J: TRBJ1-5; CDR3: CASSQSKDREIQPQHF
V: TRBV5-5; J: TRBJ2-5; CDR3: CASSLSLAGGLQETQYF
V: TRBV19; J: TRBJ2-7; CDR3: CASSRTGGNHEQYF
V: TRBV6-6; J: TRBJ1-2; CDR3: CASSGTGTAYYGYTF
V: TRBV20-1; J: TRBJ1-1; CDR3: CSASGTGGRRMNTEAFF
V: TRBV27; J: TRBJ1-3; CDR3: CASGDLQGSGNTIYF
V: TRBV28; J: TRBJ2-5; CDR3: CASTRNGGAGETQYF
V: TRBV2; J: TRBJ1-1; CDR3: CASSPLSGGNTEAFF
V: TRBV6-2/TRBV6-3; J: TRBJ1-6; CDR3: CASSYRTGGAYNSPLHF
V: TRBV2; J: TRBJ2-2; CDR3: CASSPTSGGTGELFF
V: TRBV5-1; J: TRBJ2-1; CDR3: CASSLVSQLNERFF
V: TRBV7-9; J: TRBJ2-3; CDR3: CASSSRWDSRGTDTQYF
V: TRBV6-5; J: TRBJ1-1; CDR3: CASSYDPGTVNTEAFF
V: TRBV28; J: TRBJ1-1; CDR3: CASSPTGGALTEAFF
V: TRBV12-3/TRBV12-4; J: TRBJ2-7; CDR3: CASSILRSYEQYF
V: TRBV28; J: TRBJ2-1; CDR3: CAKGGQRLPNEQFF
V: TRBV10-1; J: TRBJ2-1; CDR3: CASSDQRAWNEQFF
V: TRBV18; J: TRBJ2-7; CDR3: CASSPETGPYEQYF